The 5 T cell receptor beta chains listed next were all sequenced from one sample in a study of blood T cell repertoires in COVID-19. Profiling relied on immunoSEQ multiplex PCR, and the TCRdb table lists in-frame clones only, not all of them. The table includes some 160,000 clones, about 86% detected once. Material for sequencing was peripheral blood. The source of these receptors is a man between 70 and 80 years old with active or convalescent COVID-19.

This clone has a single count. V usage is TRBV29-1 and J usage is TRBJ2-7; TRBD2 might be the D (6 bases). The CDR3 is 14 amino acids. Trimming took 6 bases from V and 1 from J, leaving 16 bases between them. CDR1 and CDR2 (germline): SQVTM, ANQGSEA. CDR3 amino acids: CSVSPGTSSYEQYF. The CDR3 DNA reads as TGCAGCGTCTCTCCCGGGACTTCTTCCTACGAGCAGTACTTC.

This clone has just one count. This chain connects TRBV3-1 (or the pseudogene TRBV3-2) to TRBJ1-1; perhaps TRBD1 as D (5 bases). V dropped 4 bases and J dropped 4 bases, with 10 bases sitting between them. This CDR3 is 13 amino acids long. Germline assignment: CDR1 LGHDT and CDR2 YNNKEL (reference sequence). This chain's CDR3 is CASSLLRGTEAFF. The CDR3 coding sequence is TGTGCCAGCAGCCTACTTAGGGGCACTGAAGCTTTCTTT.

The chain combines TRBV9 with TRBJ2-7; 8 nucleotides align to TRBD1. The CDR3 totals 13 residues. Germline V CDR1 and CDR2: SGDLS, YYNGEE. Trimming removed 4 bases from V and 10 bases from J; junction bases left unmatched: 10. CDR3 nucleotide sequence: TGTGCCAGCAGCCCCTCATCGACAGGGGCTCAGTACTTC. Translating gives CASSPSSTGAQYF.

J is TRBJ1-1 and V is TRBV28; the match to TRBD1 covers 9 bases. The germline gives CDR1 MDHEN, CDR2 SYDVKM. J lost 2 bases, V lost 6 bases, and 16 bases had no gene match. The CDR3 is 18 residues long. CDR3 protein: CASSSTGGSPSYNTEAFF. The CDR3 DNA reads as TGTGCCAGCAGCAGTACAGGGGGCTCCCCTAGTTATAACACTGAAGCTTTCTTT.

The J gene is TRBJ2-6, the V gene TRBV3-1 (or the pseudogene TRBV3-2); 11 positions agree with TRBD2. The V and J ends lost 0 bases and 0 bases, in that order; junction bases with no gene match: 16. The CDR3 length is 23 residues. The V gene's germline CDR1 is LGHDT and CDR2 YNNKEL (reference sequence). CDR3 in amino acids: CASSQDLVRSSGGLYSGANVLTF. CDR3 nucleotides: TGTGCCAGCAGCCAAGATTTAGTTAGGTCTAGCGGGGGGCTTTACTCTGGGGCCAACGTCCTGACTTTC.